These 18 T cell receptor beta chains were all obtained from the same sample, sequenced in a study of graft-versus-host responses after intestinal transplantation. Sequencing used immunoSEQ multiplex PCR; TCRdb keeps in-frame clones, though not all of them. The table shows about 71,000 clones, with about 90% occurring only once. These TCRs are of unknown antigen specificity. The source material was unstimulated CD8+ T cells sorted from spleen or lymph node cells, sampled before intestinal transplant. The receptors stem from a human donor who received an intestinal transplant.

This chain connects TRBV7-6 to TRBJ2-1; TRBD2 matches 11 bases. This CDR3 spans 15 amino acids. J gave up 4 bases and V 4 bases, and 3 bases lay outside the gene matches. Per the germline V gene, CDR1 is SGHVS and CDR2 is FNYEAQ. DNA for the CDR3: TGTGCCAGCAGCTCGACTAGCGGGGTTTACAATGAGCAGTTCTTC. Its protein is CASSSTSGVYNEQFF.

The count of this clone is one. The chain joins TRBV20-1 to TRBJ1-1; D remains unclear. The V gene's germline CDR1 is DFQATT and CDR2 SNEGSKA (reference sequence). There are 11 residues in the CDR3. Trimming took off 7 bases at V and 10 bases at J, with 16 bases between the two ends. CDR3 region: CSVSRGDGAFF. CDR3 coding DNA: TGCAGTGTTTCCCGGGGAGATGGAGCTTTCTTT.

V is TRBV30 and J is TRBJ2-5; D possibly corresponds to TRBD1 (5 bases). V was cut by 0 bases and J by 5 bases, with 13 bases left in between. CDR1 is GTSNPN and CDR2 is SVGIG in the germline V gene (reference sequence). The CDR3 spans 14 residues. The CDR3 nucleotides are TGTGCCTGGAGTGTAAACCCGAAGGGGGAGACCCAGTACTTC. Translated, it gives CAWSVNPKGETQYF.

The V call is TRBV4-1, the J call TRBJ1-1; TRBD1 matches at 11 bases. J gave up 1 base and V 3 bases, and 10 bases lay outside the gene matches. Germline V lookup: CDR1 MGHRA, CDR2 YSYEKL. The CDR3 spans 18 residues. DNA of the CDR3: TGCGCCAGCAGCCAGACGGACAGGGGGCTACAGACGAACACTGAAGCTTTCTTT. This translates into CASSQTDRGLQTNTEAFF.

The V gene is TRBV19, the J gene TRBJ2-1; 9 bases line up with TRBD2. The V gene end was trimmed by 10 bases and the J gene end by 8 bases; junction bases not matched to a gene: 15. The CDR3 covers 15 residues. Germline V gene lookup returns CDR1 LNHDA and CDR2 SQIVND (reference sequence). DNA for the CDR3: TGTGCCACCCAACGCTGGGCTAGCGGGGCCGATGAGCAGTTCTTC. This gives the protein CATQRWASGADEQFF.

This clone appeared a few times. The chain employs TRBV6-9 and TRBJ1-2, with D unclear. The germline V gene has CDR1 MNHGY and CDR2 SVAAGI. Deletions cut 0 bases from V and 4 bases from J, with 6 bases between. The CDR3 runs 13 residues. CDR3 coding DNA: TGTGCCAGCAGTTATTCGGCCACCTATGGCTACACCTTC. Translated: CASSYSATYGYTF.

This chain joins TRBV4-1 and TRBJ1-2; 10 nucleotides agree with TRBD1. The trim removed 1 base at V and 5 bases at J, leaving 10 bases unmatched. The CDR3 runs to 17 residues. Germline values: CDR1 MGHRA, CDR2 YSYEKL. CDR3 coding DNA: TGCGCCAGCAGCCAAGGGGGGACAGGGGACGACCGGTATGGCTACACCTTC. This translates into CASSQGGTGDDRYGYTF.

The V and J genes are TRBV7-2 and TRBJ2-7, with D possibly matching TRBD2 (5 bases). Germline loops: CDR1 SGHTA, CDR2 FQGNSA. Trimming cost V 1 base and J 0 bases, with 10 bases left between them. The CDR3 contains 15 residues. Here the CDR3 DNA reads TGTGCCAGCAGCTTAGGGAACGGGGACTCCTACGAGCAGTACTTC. This sequence encodes CASSLGNGDSYEQYF.

The count of this clone is one. The chain employs TRBV5-6 and TRBJ1-4; D remains ambiguous. Germline V gene sequence: CDR1 SGHDT, CDR2 YYEEEE. The ends were cut back, 4 bases at V and 3 bases at J, with 16 bases in the middle. The CDR3 has 16 amino acids. CDR3 in DNA: TGTGCCAGCAGCGCGGGCCAAGGGTGGGCTAATGAAAAACTGTTTTTT. This sequence encodes CASSAGQGWANEKLFF. Drawing the rest from reference TRBV5-6 and TRBJ1-4, the complete variable domain is DAGVTQSPTHLIKTRGQQVTLRCSPKSGHDTVSWYQQALGQGPQFIFQYYEEEERQRGNFPDRFSGHQFPNYSSELNVNALLLGDSALYLCASSAGQGWANEKLFFGSGTQLSVL.

The chain joins TRBV7-9 to TRBJ2-7; D might be TRBD1 (6 bases). Between the trimmed V and J ends, which lost 5 bases and 2 bases, there was a span of 10 bases. CDR1 is SEHNR, CDR2 FQNEAQ, per germline (reference sequence). The CDR3 loop spans 13 amino acids. CDR3 in DNA: TGTGCCAGCAGCCCAGGGGCCACCTACGAGCAGTACTTC. Its protein is CASSPGATYEQYF.

The chain links TRBV6-5 to TRBJ2-3, with TRBD2 matching 11 bases. The germline V gene has CDR1 MNHEY and CDR2 SVGAGI. The CDR3 covers 16 residues. The V segment lost 0 bases and the J segment 3 bases; nucleotides outside the gene matches: 2. CDR3 residues: CASSYSLAGGTDTQYF. The CDR3 region has the DNA TGTGCCAGCAGTTACTCGCTAGCGGGGGGAACAGATACGCAGTATTTT.

This clone appeared a few times. The gene calls are TRBV9 and TRBJ2-1; D call uncertain. This CDR3 has 12 residues. Trimming took off 4 bases at V and 9 bases at J, with 11 bases between the two ends. Germline CDR1 reads SGDLS; CDR2 reads YYNGEE. The CDR3 bases are TGTGCCAGCAGCCAAACTCCACTTGAGCAGTTCTTC. This encodes CASSQTPLEQFF.

The chain recombines TRBV6-6 with TRBJ1-5; 8 bases are a match to TRBD1. Looked up from germline, CDR1 is MNHNY and CDR2 is SVGAGI (reference sequence). CDR3 length: 14 residues. After removal of 10 bases from V and 5 bases from J, the junction contained 10 bases not matched to a gene. In DNA, the CDR3 is TGTGCCAAACCCTTCGGGACAGGTGATCAGCCCCAGCATTTT. Translating it yields CAKPFGTGDQPQHF.

The V call is TRBV7-8, the J call TRBJ2-5; possible D gene TRBD2, 6 bases. The V and J ends lost 8 bases and 4 bases respectively, with 11 bases between them. This CDR3 is built from 12 residues. Germline CDR1 and CDR2: SGHVS and FQNEAQ. The CDR3 DNA is TGTGCCAGCCTGGGGGGTTCAGAGACCCAGTACTTC. Protein product: CASLGGSETQYF.

This clone was recorded a few times. The rearrangement links TRBV6-1 to TRBJ1-6; 7 nucleotides line up with TRBD1. Trimming cost V 7 bases and J 7 bases; bases outside gene matches: 4. The germline V gene encodes CDR1 MNHNS and CDR2 SASEGT. The CDR3 length is 13 residues. CDR3 nucleotides: TGTGCCAGCACCGGGACAGACAATTCACCCCTCCACTTT. Protein product: CASTGTDNSPLHF.

This clone was counted a single time. V usage is TRBV5-8 and J usage is TRBJ1-1; the match to TRBD1 covers 7 bases. CDR1 SGHTS and CDR2 YDEGEE come from the germline V gene. This CDR3 contains 14 residues. V lost 4 bases, J lost 5 bases, and 8 bases stayed unmatched. CDR3 coding DNA: TGTGCCAGCAGCGTGATACAGGGGTTGACTGAAGCTTTCTTT. Its translation is CASSVIQGLTEAFF. The complete variable domain, with remaining parts taken from reference TRBV5-8 and TRBJ1-1, reads EAGVTQSPTHLIKTRGQQATLRCSPISGHTSVYWYQQALGLGLQFLLWYDEGEERNRGNFPPRFSGRQFPNYSSELNVNALELEDSALYLCASSVIQGLTEAFFGQGTRLTVV.

V usage is TRBV5-1 and J usage is TRBJ2-1; D not resolved. The CDR3 totals 14 residues. From germline, CDR1 is SGHRS and CDR2 YFSETQ. Trimming shortened V by 4 bases and J by 6 bases, and 14 bases separated the two germline ends. The CDR3 nucleotides read TGCGCCAGCAGCCTGGCGGTAAACTCCAATGAGCAGTTCTTC. Amino acids: CASSLAVNSNEQFF.

This rearrangement joins TRBV5-1 to TRBJ1-1; 10 bases are shared with TRBD1. Germline V gives CDR1 SGHRS, CDR2 YFSETQ. Trimming took 4 bases from V and 0 from J; bases not matched to a gene: 9. CDR3 size: 17 residues. The CDR3 sequence is CASSGGQGVTLNTEAFF. CDR3 DNA: TGCGCCAGCAGCGGAGGACAGGGGGTCACGTTGAACACTGAAGCTTTCTTT.